These 19 T cell receptor beta chains were sequenced from one sample in a study of T cell responses to AZD1222 COVID-19 vaccine. Here immunoSEQ multiplex PCR was the method, and the copy in TCRdb shows in-frame clones only, minus some. The sample shows 30,000 to 35,000 clones, more than 75% of them seen only once. This sample comprised peripheral blood, obtained 28 days after the second AZD1222 dose. The receptors were gathered from an adult who received the AZD1222 COVID-19 vaccine.

This CDR3 is CASTGLAGAGDTQYF. In DNA form, the CDR3 reads TGTGCCAGCACCGGATTAGCGGGAGCGGGAGATACGCAGTATTTT. V is TRBV5-5 and J is TRBJ2-3, with 9 bases fitting TRBD2. Unmatched junction bases numbered 10, after V lost 6 bases and J lost 5 bases. From germline, CDR1 is SGHKS and CDR2 YYEKEE (reference sequence). CDR3 length: 15 amino acids.

The chain uses TRBV19 and TRBJ1-1; TRBD1 aligns across 9 bases. Per the germline V gene, CDR1 is LNHDA and CDR2 is SQIVND (reference sequence). The V gene end was trimmed by 4 bases and the J gene end by 3 bases; junction bases not matched to a gene: 3. The CDR3 has 14 amino acids. In DNA form, the CDR3 reads TGTGCCAGTAGTAGGGGACAGGGTCACACTGAAGCTTTCTTT. Protein product: CASSRGQGHTEAFF.

The V call is TRBV19, the J call TRBJ1-5; 7 nucleotides match TRBD1. This CDR3 contains 14 residues. V was clipped by 5 bases and J by 5 bases; unmatched bases: 6. CDR1 is LNHDA and CDR2 is SQIVND in the germline V gene (reference sequence). CDR3 residues: CASSSTGRHQPQHF. CDR3 nucleotide sequence: TGTGCCAGTAGTTCGACAGGGCGTCATCAGCCCCAGCATTTT.

The V gene is TRBV29-1, the J gene TRBJ2-7; unclear D gene. Germline loops: CDR1 SQVTM, CDR2 ANQGSEA. V lost 4 bases and J 3 bases, leaving 19 bases between the germline ends. The CDR3 runs 15 residues. CDR3 in DNA: TGCAGCGTTGGGAGAGCGAAGGCAGCCCACTACGAGCAGTACGTC. It yields the protein CSVGRAKAAHYEQYV.

In this sample, this clone turned up a few times. The chain joins TRBV10-2 to TRBJ1-1; D perhaps matches TRBD1 (6 bases). V was cut by 2 bases and J by 10 bases, with 17 bases left in between. Germline V gene sequence: CDR1 WSHSY, CDR2 SAAADI. The CDR3 has 14 amino acids. The CDR3 loop reads CASSEATGTIGAFF. In DNA, the CDR3 is TGCGCCAGCAGTGAGGCAACCGGGACAATCGGAGCTTTCTTT.

For the CDR3, the DNA is TGCGCCAGCAGTGGGGGGACTATAGGCGGCTACACCTTC. Translation gives CASSGGTIGGYTF. The chain employs TRBV10-2 and TRBJ1-2; D may be TRBD1 (5 bases). CDR1 and CDR2 from the germline V gene are WSHSY and SAAADI. V lost 4 bases to trimming and J lost 8 bases, with 14 bases between them. The CDR3 consists of 13 residues.

This chain joins TRBV12-3 or TRBV12-4 and TRBJ2-3; either TRBD1 or TRBD2 may fit D (6 bases each). The CDR3 is 12 residues long. Trimming pared 4 bases from V and 9 bases from J, leaving 11 bases between. Here the CDR3 reads CASSWGAATQYF. CDR3 DNA sequence: TGTGCCAGCAGTTGGGGGGCGGCAACGCAGTATTTT.

V is TRBV18 and J is TRBJ1-1; D not resolved. The germline CDR1 and CDR2 sequences are KGHSH and LQKENI. This CDR3 region has 13 residues. Trimming removed 3 bases at V and 4 bases at J, with 9 bases between. CDR3 sequence reads: CASSPGEGTEAFF. DNA for the CDR3: TGTGCCAGCTCACCCGGTGAGGGCACTGAAGCTTTCTTT.

DNA of the CDR3: TGTGCCAGCAGCTTAGGTGTCGGAACTGAAGCTTTCTTT. Its protein product is CASSLGVGTEAFF. This chain uses TRBV11-2 with TRBJ1-1, with D hard to call. V was pared by 1 base and J by 5 bases, with 8 bases between. Germline CDR1 SGHAT, CDR2 FQNNGV. The CDR3 extends over 13 amino acids.

The V gene is TRBV7-2, the J gene TRBJ1-1; 8 positions match TRBD1. The V gene's germline CDR1 is SGHTA and CDR2 FQGNSA. V trimming: 5 bases; J trimming: 2 bases; junction bases outside the gene matches: 4. The CDR3 runs 14 residues. The DNA for the CDR3 is TGTGCCAGCAGCCAGGGGGCGTATAACACTGAAGCTTTCTTT. Its protein product is CASSQGAYNTEAFF.

The chain uses TRBV9 and TRBJ1-2; no clear D. Deletions cut 0 bases from V and 1 base from J, with 10 bases between. Germline values: CDR1 SGDLS, CDR2 YYNGEE. The CDR3 sequence is 15 residues long. The CDR3, as DNA: TGTGCCAGCAGCGTAGCTTACCAGATTAACTATGGCTACACCTTC. This translates into CASSVAYQINYGYTF.

This sequence joins TRBV7-2 and TRBJ1-3; TRBD1 matches at 7 bases. This CDR3 comprises 16 residues. Germline CDR1 SGHTA, CDR2 FQGNSA. The V segment lost 4 bases and the J segment 2 bases; nucleotides outside the gene matches: 8. The CDR3 loop reads CASSSHRGPTGNTIYF. The CDR3 DNA reads TGTGCCAGCAGCTCGCACAGGGGCCCAACTGGAAACACCATATATTTT.

J is TRBJ2-2 and V is TRBV2; TRBD1 aligns across 7 bases. V lost 5 bases and J lost 4; bases outside the gene matches: 4. Germline-derived CDR1 and CDR2 are SNHLY and FYNNEI. This CDR3 is 14 amino acids long. The CDR3 DNA reads TGTGCCAGCAGTTGGACAGGAGCCACCGGGGAGCTGTTTTTT. This sequence encodes CASSWTGATGELFF.

The rearrangement uses TRBV9 and TRBJ2-2; D may correspond to TRBD1 or TRBD2 (6 bases each). This CDR3 is 16 amino acids long. V was pared by 0 bases and J by 1 base, with 10 bases between. Germline V gives CDR1 SGDLS, CDR2 YYNGEE. The DNA for the CDR3 is TGTGCCAGCAGCGTAGGAGGGGGGCAGAACACCGGGGAGCTGTTTTTT. Protein sequence: CASSVGGGQNTGELFF.

This chain connects TRBV12-3 or TRBV12-4 to TRBJ1-6; D is ambiguous. Trimming pared 6 bases from V and 14 bases from J, leaving 14 bases between. The CDR3 is 12 amino acids. The CDR3 loop is CASRNQARTLHF. CDR3 bases: TGTGCCAGCAGAAACCAGGCCAGGACCCTCCACTTT.

The chain couples TRBV3-1 (or the pseudogene TRBV3-2) to TRBJ2-7; D ambiguous. V was trimmed by 4 bases and J by 2 bases, leaving 0 bases between them. CDR1 and CDR2 from the germline V gene are LGHDT and YNNKEL (reference sequence). The CDR3 loop spans 10 amino acids. DNA of the CDR3: TGTGCCAGCAGCCCCTACGAGCAGTACGTC. It specifies CASSPYEQYV.

V usage is TRBV4-2 and J usage is TRBJ2-5; D is undetermined. CDR1 is LGHNA and CDR2 is YNFKEQ in the germline V gene. The CDR3 covers 17 residues. V lost 2 bases, J lost 1 base, and 17 bases lay in between. The CDR3 region is CASSQKGWGSGQETQYF. CDR3 DNA sequence: TGTGCCAGCAGCCAAAAGGGTTGGGGATCGGGCCAAGAGACCCAGTACTTC.

J is TRBJ2-1 and V is TRBV4-3, with D unclear. Trimming removed 0 bases at V and 0 bases at J, with 6 bases between. This CDR3 is 15 amino acids long. CDR1 and CDR2 (germline): LGHNA, YSLEER. DNA for the CDR3: TGCGCCAGCAGCCAAGAGTCGAACTCCTACAATGAGCAGTTCTTC. Amino acid sequence: CASSQESNSYNEQFF.

This clone has more than one count but fewer than ten. V usage is TRBV2 and J usage is TRBJ1-4, with D perhaps TRBD1 (6 bases). The CDR3 contains 14 residues. Trimming took off 7 bases at V and 6 bases at J, with 15 bases between the two ends. The germline V gene has CDR1 SNHLY and CDR2 FYNNEI. CDR3 nucleotides: TGTGCCAGCATTTCAGGGGAGTACGATGAAAAACTGTTTTTT. Its protein is CASISGEYDEKLFF. Full variable domain (rest looked up from reference TRBV2 and TRBJ1-4): EPEVTQTPSHQVTQMGQEVILRCVPISNHLYFYWYRQILGQKVEFLVSFYNNEISEKSEIFDDQFSVERPDGSNFTLKIRSTKLEDSAMYFCASISGEYDEKLFFGSGTQLSVL.